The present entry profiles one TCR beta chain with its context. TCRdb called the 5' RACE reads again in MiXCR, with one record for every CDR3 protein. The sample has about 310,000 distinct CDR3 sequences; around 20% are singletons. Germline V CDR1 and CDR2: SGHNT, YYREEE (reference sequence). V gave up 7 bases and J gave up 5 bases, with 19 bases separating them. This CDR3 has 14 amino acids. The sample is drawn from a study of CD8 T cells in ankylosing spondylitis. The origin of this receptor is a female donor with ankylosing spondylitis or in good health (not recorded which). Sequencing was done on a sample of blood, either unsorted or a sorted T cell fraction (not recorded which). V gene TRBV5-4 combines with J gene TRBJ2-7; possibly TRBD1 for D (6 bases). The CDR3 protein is CASGYRGRIDEQYF. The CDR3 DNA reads TGTGCCAGCGGATATAGGGGGAGAATTGACGAGCAGTACTTC.